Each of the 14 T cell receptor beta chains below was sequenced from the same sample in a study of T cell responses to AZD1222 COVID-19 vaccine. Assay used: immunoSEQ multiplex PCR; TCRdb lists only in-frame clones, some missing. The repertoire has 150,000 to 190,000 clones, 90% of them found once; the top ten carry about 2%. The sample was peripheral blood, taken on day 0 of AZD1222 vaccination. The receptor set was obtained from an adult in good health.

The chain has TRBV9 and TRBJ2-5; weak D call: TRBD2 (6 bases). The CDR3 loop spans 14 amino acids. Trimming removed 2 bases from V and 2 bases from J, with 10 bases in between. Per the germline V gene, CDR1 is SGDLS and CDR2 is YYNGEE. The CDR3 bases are TGTGCCAGCAGCGTTGGCGGGACTCAAGAGACCCAGTACTTC. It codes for CASSVGGTQETQYF.

CDR3 amino acids: CASSHPPTGRLIPSGNTIYF. DNA of the CDR3: TGCGCCAGCAGTCACCCCCCGACAGGCCGACTTATTCCCTCTGGAAACACCATATATTTT. The chain couples TRBV23-1 to TRBJ1-3, with D possibly being TRBD1 (6 bases). TRBV23-1 is filed as an ORF, its function uncertain. This CDR3 is built from 20 residues. V lost 3 bases to trimming and J lost 0 bases, with 24 bases between them.

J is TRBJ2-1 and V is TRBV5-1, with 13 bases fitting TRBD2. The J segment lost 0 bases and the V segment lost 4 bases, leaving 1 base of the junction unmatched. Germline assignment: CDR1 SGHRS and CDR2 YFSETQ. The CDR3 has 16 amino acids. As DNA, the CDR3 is TGCGCCAGCAGCCGGACTAGCGGGAGCTCCTACAATGAGCAGTTCTTC. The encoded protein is CASSRTSGSSYNEQFF.

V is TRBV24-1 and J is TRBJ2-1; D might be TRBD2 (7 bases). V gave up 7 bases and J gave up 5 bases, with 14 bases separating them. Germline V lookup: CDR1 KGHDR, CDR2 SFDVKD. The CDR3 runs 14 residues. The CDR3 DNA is TGTGCCACCAGGGGGAGGGGGGGGCACAATGAGCAGTTCTTC. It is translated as CATRGRGGHNEQFF.

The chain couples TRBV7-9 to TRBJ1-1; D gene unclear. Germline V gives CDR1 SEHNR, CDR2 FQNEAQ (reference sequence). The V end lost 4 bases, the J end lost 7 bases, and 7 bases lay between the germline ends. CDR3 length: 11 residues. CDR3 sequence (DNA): TGTGCCAGCAGCTCCGGACTTGAAGCTTTCTTT. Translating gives CASSSGLEAFF.

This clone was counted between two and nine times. CDR3 DNA: TGTGCCAGCAGCTTAGAGGTACCGAGTAACTATGGCTACACCTTC. This sequence encodes CASSLEVPSNYGYTF. V usage is TRBV7-9 and J usage is TRBJ1-2; unclear D gene. CDR1 is SEHNR, CDR2 FQNEAQ, per germline (reference sequence). The CDR3 has 15 residues. Trimming removed 1 base at V and 1 base at J, with 10 bases between.

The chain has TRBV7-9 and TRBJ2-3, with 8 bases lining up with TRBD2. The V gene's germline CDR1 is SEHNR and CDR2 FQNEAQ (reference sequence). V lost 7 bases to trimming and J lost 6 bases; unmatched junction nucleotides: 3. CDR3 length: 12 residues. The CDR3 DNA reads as TGTGCCAGCATCGGACTAGCTGATACGCAGTATTTT. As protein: CASIGLADTQYF.

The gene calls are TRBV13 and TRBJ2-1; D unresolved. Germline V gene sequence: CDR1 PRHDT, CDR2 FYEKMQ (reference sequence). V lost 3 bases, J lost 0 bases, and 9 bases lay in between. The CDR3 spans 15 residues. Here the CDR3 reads CASSFGRRSYNEQFF. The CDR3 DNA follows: TGTGCCAGCAGCTTTGGGCGGCGCTCCTACAATGAGCAGTTCTTC.

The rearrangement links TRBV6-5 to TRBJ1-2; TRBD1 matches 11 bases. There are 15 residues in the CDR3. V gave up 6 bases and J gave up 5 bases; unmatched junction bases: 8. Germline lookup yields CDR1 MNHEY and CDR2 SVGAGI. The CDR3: CASSSGQGAGYGYTF. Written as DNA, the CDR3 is TGTGCCAGCAGCTCAGGACAGGGGGCAGGGTATGGCTACACCTTC.

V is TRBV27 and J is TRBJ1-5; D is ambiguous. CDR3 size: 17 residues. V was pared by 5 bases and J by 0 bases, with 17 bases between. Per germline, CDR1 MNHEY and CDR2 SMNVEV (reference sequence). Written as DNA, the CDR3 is TGTGCCAGCAGTAATACTTGGGCGTCCGATAGCAATCAGCCCCAGCATTTT. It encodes CASSNTWASDSNQPQHF.

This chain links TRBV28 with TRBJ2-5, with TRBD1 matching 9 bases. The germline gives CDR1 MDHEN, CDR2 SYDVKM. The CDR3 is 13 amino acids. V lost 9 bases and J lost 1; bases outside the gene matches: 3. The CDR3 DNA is TGTGCCAGTGACAGGGGGGCCCAAGAGACCCAGTACTTC. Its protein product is CASDRGAQETQYF.

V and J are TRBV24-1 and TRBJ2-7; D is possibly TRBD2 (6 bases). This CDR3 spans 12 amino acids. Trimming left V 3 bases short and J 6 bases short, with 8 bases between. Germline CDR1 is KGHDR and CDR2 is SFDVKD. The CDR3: CATSDMGGEQYF. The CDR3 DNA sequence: TGTGCCACCAGTGATATGGGAGGCGAGCAGTACTTC.

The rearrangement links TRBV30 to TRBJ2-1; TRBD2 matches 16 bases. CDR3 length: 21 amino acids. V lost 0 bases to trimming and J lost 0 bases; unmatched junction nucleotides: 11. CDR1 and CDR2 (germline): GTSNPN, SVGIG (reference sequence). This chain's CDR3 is CAWSVLLGLAGGPVSYNEQFF. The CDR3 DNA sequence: TGTGCCTGGAGTGTACTTCTGGGACTAGCGGGAGGGCCGGTCTCCTACAATGAGCAGTTCTTC.

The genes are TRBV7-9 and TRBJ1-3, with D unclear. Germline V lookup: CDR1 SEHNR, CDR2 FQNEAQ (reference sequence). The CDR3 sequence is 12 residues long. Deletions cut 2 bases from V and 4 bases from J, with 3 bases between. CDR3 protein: CASSLQGNTIYF. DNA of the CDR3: TGTGCCAGCAGCTTACAAGGAAACACCATATATTTT.